This T cell receptor (beta chain) was documented in a study of cytomegalovirus exposure and HLA in healthy donors. Study-level information: Later analysis reported that the roughly 120 validation repertoires shared the platform of the 500 to 850 first-cohort repertoires. Study-level findings and limits: In vitro data verified a few CMV-associated chains as specific for CMV antigens. According to the study, roughly 160 TCR beta chains were cytomegalovirus-associated. Whilst most TCR sequences proved rare, a subset of public TCRs occurred across many donors.

The count of this clone is one. The antigen remains undetermined. CDR1 and CDR2 (germline): MNHEY, SVGAGI. Trimming stripped 2 bases from V and 3 bases from J, with 17 bases between. The CDR3 length is 16 residues. Assay: immunoSEQ multiplex PCR; the TCRdb copy retains only in-frame clones and omits some. The sample gives hundreds of thousands of clones, 88% of which show up once; roughly 0.93% is in the top ten. This receptor was obtained from a woman aged 18-29 years in good health and CMV-seronegative. The V call is TRBV6-5, the J call TRBJ2-7; D may be TRBD1 (6 bases). Input material: PBMCs. CDR3 loop: CASSYVPLGQLYEQYF. CDR3 coding DNA: TGTGCCAGCAGTTACGTCCCCCTAGGACAGCTCTACGAGCAGTACTTC.